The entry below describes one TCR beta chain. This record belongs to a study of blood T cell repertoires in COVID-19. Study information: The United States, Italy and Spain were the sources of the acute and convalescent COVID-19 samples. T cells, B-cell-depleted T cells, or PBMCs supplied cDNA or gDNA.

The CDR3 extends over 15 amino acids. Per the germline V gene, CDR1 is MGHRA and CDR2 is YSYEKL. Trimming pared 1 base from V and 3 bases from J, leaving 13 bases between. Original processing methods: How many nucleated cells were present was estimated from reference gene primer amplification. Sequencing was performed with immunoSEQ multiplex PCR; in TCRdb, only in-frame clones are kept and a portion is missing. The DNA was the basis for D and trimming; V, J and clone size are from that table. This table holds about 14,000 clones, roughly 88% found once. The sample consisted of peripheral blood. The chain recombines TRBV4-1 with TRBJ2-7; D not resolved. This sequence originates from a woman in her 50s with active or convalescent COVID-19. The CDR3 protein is CASSQVGGSGYEQYF. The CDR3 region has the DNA TGCGCCAGCAGCCAAGTTGGTGGTTCGGGCTACGAGCAGTACTTC.